The entry that follows covers one T cell receptor (beta chain) sequence. Its antigen is unknown. This record belongs to a study of T cell responses to AZD1222 COVID-19 vaccine. Points from the study as a whole: Researchers took repertoire samples only after the peak T cell response had come. The sample set comprised mostly white British donors with more females, and clonal diversity was possibly underestimated.

Some second doses came at about 4 weeks and others at about 12 weeks; these were pooled. This CDR3 contains 12 residues. The germline V and J ends were trimmed by 1 base and 8 bases, with 8 bases remaining between them. CDR1 and CDR2 from the germline V gene are SGHAT and FQNNGV. The data were produced by immunoSEQ multiplex PCR, yet TCRdb's version contains in-frame clones alone and is incomplete. In the table there are approximately 120,000 clones, approximately 80% of which are singletons. This clonotype originated in an adult who received the AZD1222 COVID-19 vaccine. Here the sequenced sample was peripheral blood, taken 28 days after the second AZD1222 dose. The chain uses TRBV11-2 and TRBJ1-2; D uncertain. The CDR3 DNA is TGTGCCAGCAGCTTAGCTGCGCGAGGCTACACCTTC. The encoded protein is CASSLAARGYTF.